Presented here are 24 T cell receptor beta chains from one specimen sequenced in a study of long-term antiretroviral therapy in people with HIV. Running of the v3.0 immunoSEQ assay took place at survey level. Repertoires were generated with immunoSEQ multiplex PCR, while TCRdb's copy carries only in-frame clones and drops some. The top ten clones hold roughly 9% of a sample with 15,000 to 20,000 clones, around 91% of them seen once. The sequences come from unsorted PBMCs, collected 4.2 years after starting antiretroviral therapy. These receptors originate from a man in his fifties or sixties with HIV.

There are a few counts of this clone. V usage is TRBV27 and J usage is TRBJ2-7, with D possibly called TRBD1 or TRBD2 (5 bases each). CDR1 MNHEY and CDR2 SMNVEV come from the germline V gene (reference sequence). The CDR3 totals 16 residues. V lost 4 bases and J lost 1, with 17 bases in between. The CDR3 coding sequence is TGTGCCAGCAGTTCGTTAGGGGCGGGTCGATCCTACGAGCAGTACTTC. It specifies CASSSLGAGRSYEQYF.

The chain links TRBV11-2 to TRBJ2-3; D unresolved. There are 12 residues in the CDR3. The germline V gene encodes CDR1 SGHAT and CDR2 FQNNGV. V lost 8 bases and J lost 1, with 7 bases in between. This CDR3 reads CASLQGTDTQYF. Written as DNA, the CDR3 is TGTGCCAGCCTCCAAGGCACAGATACGCAGTATTTT.

The chain combines TRBV4-3 with TRBJ2-7; D is undetermined. The germline V gene has CDR1 LGHNA and CDR2 YSLEER. The CDR3 consists of 14 residues. With 0 bases removed from V and 4 bases from J, the gap between germline ends came to 10 bases. CDR3 nucleotides: TGCGCCAGCAGCCAAGATACCAGCCTGTACGAGCAGTACTTC. As protein: CASSQDTSLYEQYF.

V usage is TRBV10-3 and J usage is TRBJ2-3, with TRBD2 matching 15 bases. V shed 2 bases and J 2 bases; nucleotides not matched to a gene: 11. CDR1 ENHRY and CDR2 SYGVKD come from the germline V gene. The CDR3 spans 20 residues. CDR3 sequence: CAISEPKGLAGGHYTDTQYF. CDR3 nucleotides: TGTGCCATCAGTGAGCCAAAGGGACTAGCGGGGGGCCACTACACAGATACGCAGTATTTT.

The rearrangement uses TRBV5-1 and TRBJ2-7, with D tentatively TRBD2 (6 bases). Trimming took 0 bases from V and 1 from J, leaving 14 bases between them. Germline V gene data show CDR1 as SGHRS and CDR2 as YFSETQ. The CDR3 has 16 residues. The CDR3 is CASSLVDWGESYEQYF. The CDR3 DNA reads TGCGCCAGCAGCTTGGTTGATTGGGGGGAATCCTACGAGCAGTACTTC. The full variable domain, in which reference TRBV5-1 and TRBJ2-7 provide the parts outside the CDR3, is KAGVTQTPRYLIKTRGQQVTLSCSPISGHRSVSWYQQTPGQGLQFLFEYFSETQRNKGNFPGRFSGRQFSNSRSEMNVSTLELGDSALYLCASSLVDWGESYEQYFGPGTRLTVT.

J is TRBJ2-7 and V is TRBV11-2; 13 bases agree with TRBD2. From germline, CDR1 is SGHAT and CDR2 FQNNGV. Trimming removed 6 bases from V and 6 bases from J; junction bases left unmatched: 8. The CDR3 contains 15 residues. In nucleotides, the CDR3 is TGTGCCAGCAGTCCACTAGCGGGGGGGCCGGGCGAGCAGTACTTC. This codes for CASSPLAGGPGEQYF.

J is TRBJ2-3 and V is TRBV9, with 10 bases aligning to TRBD2. The CDR3 runs to 19 residues. CDR1 and CDR2 (germline): SGDLS, YYNGEE. The trim removed 0 bases at V and 5 bases at J, leaving 15 bases unmatched. As DNA, the CDR3 is TGTGCCAGCAGCGTAGTCGGAAAAGTAAGCGGGGGGGCCTTAGATACGCAGTATTTT. Translated, it gives CASSVVGKVSGGALDTQYF.

The V and J genes are TRBV9 and TRBJ1-5; 10 nucleotides agree with TRBD1. Germline V gives CDR1 SGDLS, CDR2 YYNGEE. CDR3 size: 16 residues. Unmatched junction bases numbered 3, after V lost 3 bases and J lost 0 bases. The CDR3 protein is CASSGGTGASNQPQHF. For the CDR3, the DNA is TGTGCCAGCAGCGGGGGGACAGGGGCTAGCAATCAGCCCCAGCATTTT.

This chain connects TRBV6-6 to TRBJ1-5; 8 bases are a match to TRBD1. CDR3 size: 16 residues. Germline CDR1 MNHNY, CDR2 SVGAGI (reference sequence). The V gene end was trimmed by 7 bases and the J gene end by 4 bases; junction bases not matched to a gene: 12. CDR3 region: CASTIRDRPGNQPQHF. CDR3 DNA sequence: TGTGCCAGCACCATTCGGGACAGGCCGGGGAATCAGCCCCAGCATTTT.

This clone was detected once. The rearrangement joins TRBV11-2 to TRBJ1-1, with 8 nucleotides matching TRBD1. The V and J ends lost 1 base and 3 bases, in that order; junction bases with no gene match: 10. Germline V gene data show CDR1 as SGHAT and CDR2 as FQNNGV. CDR3 size: 17 residues. The CDR3 coding sequence is TGTGCCAGCAGCTTAGCACCCAGGGGGCCCTCTTACACTGAAGCTTTCTTT. Translating gives CASSLAPRGPSYTEAFF. Full variable domain (missing parts from reference TRBV11-2 and TRBJ1-1): EAGVAQSPRYKIIEKRQSVAFWCNPISGHATLYWYQQILGQGPKLLIQFQNNGVVDDSQLPKDRFSAERLKGVDSTLKIQPAKLEDSAVYLCASSLAPRGPSYTEAFFGQGTRLTVV.

V gene TRBV9 combines with J gene TRBJ2-3, with TRBD2 matching 7 bases. The V segment lost 4 bases and the J segment 3 bases; nucleotides outside the gene matches: 8. Germline values: CDR1 SGDLS, CDR2 YYNGEE. This CDR3 has 15 residues. DNA for the CDR3: TGTGCCAGCAGCCCCCGTGGGGGGGGGACAGATACGCAGTATTTT. Translating it yields CASSPRGGGTDTQYF.

Of note for this clone: Other DNA sequences of this sample code for an identical CDR3. The V gene is TRBV29-1, the J gene TRBJ2-7, with TRBD1 as a possible D gene (6 bases). V lost 7 bases and J 0 bases, leaving 13 bases between the germline ends. CDR1 and CDR2 from the germline V gene are SQVTM and ANQGSEA. The CDR3 contains 13 residues. CDR3 nucleotides: TGCAGCGCCTGGGACACGGACTCCTACGAGCAGTACTTC. It is translated as CSAWDTDSYEQYF.

The chain has TRBV2 and TRBJ1-2; D gene ambiguous. The CDR3 sequence is 11 residues long. Germline CDR1 SNHLY, CDR2 FYNNEI. V was trimmed by 7 bases and J by 3 bases, leaving 6 bases between them. The CDR3 is CASKEDYGYTF. The CDR3 DNA reads as TGTGCCAGCAAGGAAGACTATGGCTACACCTTC.

CDR3 bases: TGTGCCAGCAGCTTGGAGGGCACTGAAGCTTTCTTT. Amino acids: CASSLEGTEAFF. This chain joins TRBV5-5 and TRBJ1-1; D is unclear. With 0 bases removed from V and 4 bases from J, the gap between germline ends came to 4 bases. Germline loops: CDR1 SGHKS, CDR2 YYEKEE (reference sequence). The CDR3 covers 12 residues.

This clone occurred once. The CDR3 is CASSPEGSEKLFF. CDR3 nucleotide sequence: TGCGCCAGCAGCCCCGAGGGGTCGGAAAAACTGTTTTTT. The chain has TRBV5-1 and TRBJ1-4; TRBD1 is a possible D gene (5 bases). Trimming stripped 4 bases from V and 8 bases from J, with 12 bases between. Per germline, CDR1 SGHRS and CDR2 YFSETQ. The CDR3 is made up of 13 amino acids. The full variable domain, rest sourced from reference TRBV5-1 and TRBJ1-4, is KAGVTQTPRYLIKTRGQQVTLSCSPISGHRSVSWYQQTPGQGLQFLFEYFSETQRNKGNFPGRFSGRQFSNSRSEMNVSTLELGDSALYLCASSPEGSEKLFFGSGTQLSVL.

This clone came up a few times. The J gene is TRBJ2-7, the V gene TRBV6-5; D is possibly TRBD1 or TRBD2 (5 bases each). V lost 2 bases, J lost 4 bases, and 9 bases lay in between. The CDR3 has 13 amino acids. Germline V lookup: CDR1 MNHEY, CDR2 SVGAGI. CDR3 DNA sequence: TGTGCCAGCAGTTACCTGGGGGAGTACGAGCAGTACTTC. This sequence encodes CASSYLGEYEQYF.

The chain is built from TRBV5-1 and TRBJ2-5; a possible D gene is TRBD1 (6 bases). Germline lookup yields CDR1 SGHRS and CDR2 YFSETQ. This CDR3 has 14 residues. Trimming left V 4 bases short and J 3 bases short, with 13 bases between. CDR3 sequence (DNA): TGCGCCAGCAGCACGGGACATACCGAAGAGACCCAGTACTTC. This sequence encodes CASSTGHTEETQYF.

The chain is built from TRBV7-9 and TRBJ2-2; 8 bases are a match to TRBD1. The CDR3 covers 15 residues. Germline values: CDR1 SEHNR, CDR2 FQNEAQ (reference sequence). J was trimmed by 5 bases and V by 5 bases; bases with no gene match: 7. The CDR3 sequence is CASSEWTGRTGELFF. The CDR3 DNA reads as TGTGCCAGCAGCGAGTGGACAGGGCGGACCGGGGAGCTGTTTTTT.

The chain employs TRBV27 and TRBJ1-2; TRBD1 matches 7 bases. The J segment lost 5 bases and the V segment lost 5 bases, leaving 14 bases of the junction unmatched. Germline CDR1 and CDR2: MNHEY and SMNVEV (reference sequence). The CDR3 consists of 16 residues. The CDR3 region is CASSGGTDRGGYGYTF. CDR3 nucleotide sequence: TGTGCCAGCAGTGGTGGGACAGACCGAGGAGGATATGGCTACACCTTC.

V and J are TRBV7-9 and TRBJ1-2; 7 positions match TRBD1. This CDR3 comprises 12 residues. The germline gives CDR1 SEHNR, CDR2 FQNEAQ (reference sequence). V was pared by 7 bases and J by 14 bases, with 13 bases of the junction left unmatched. CDR3 sequence: CASTQGGRASTF. The CDR3 nucleotides are TGTGCCAGCACCCAAGGGGGCAGGGCAAGTACCTTC.

The chain links TRBV5-1 to TRBJ2-2; weak D call: TRBD1 (5 bases). From germline, CDR1 is SGHRS and CDR2 YFSETQ. This CDR3 has 13 amino acids. V lost 4 bases and J 4 bases, leaving 8 bases between the germline ends. Here the CDR3 DNA reads TGCGCCAGCAGCGCAGACAGCACCGGGGAGCTGTTTTTT. Its translation is CASSADSTGELFF.

The chain recombines TRBV5-1 with TRBJ2-7; D assignment may be TRBD1 or TRBD2 (5 bases each). This CDR3 contains 13 residues. V lost 1 base to trimming and J lost 2 bases, with 7 bases between them. CDR1 and CDR2 from the germline V gene are SGHRS and YFSETQ. The CDR3 is CASSLLGAYEQYF. The CDR3 DNA reads TGCGCCAGCAGCTTGTTGGGGGCCTACGAGCAGTACTTC.

This rearrangement joins TRBV27 to TRBJ1-1; 9 positions agree with TRBD1. The CDR3 covers 15 residues. With V trimmed by 8 bases and J by 1 base, 8 bases remained unmatched. Germline-derived CDR1 and CDR2 are MNHEY and SMNVEV (reference sequence). CDR3 protein: CASLPGQGQNTEAFF. The CDR3 coding sequence is TGTGCCAGCCTCCCGGGACAGGGACAGAACACTGAAGCTTTCTTT.

CDR3 coding DNA: TGTGCCAGCAGCTTCGACTACCTCACAGATACGCAGTATTTT. Encoded protein: CASSFDYLTDTQYF. V and J are TRBV7-9 and TRBJ2-3; D perhaps matches TRBD2 (5 bases). The V end lost 3 bases, the J end lost 2 bases, and 9 bases lay between the germline ends. Germline CDR1 SEHNR, CDR2 FQNEAQ (reference sequence). This CDR3 has 14 residues.